This TCR beta chain was sequenced during a study of blood T cell repertoires in COVID-19. The V and J ends lost 2 bases and 0 bases, in that order; junction bases with no gene match: 4. Germline CDR1 and CDR2: LNHDA and SQIVND (reference sequence). The CDR3 contains 16 residues. In Seattle, patients joined the study during active infection and were tracked longitudinally. Per the original data handling: Researchers report that nucleated cell counts were estimated from reference gene primer amplification. The assay was immunoSEQ multiplex PCR, and TCRdb's table has in-frame clones only and misses some. V, J and clone size reflect that table, while D and trimming were determined from the DNA. The sample yields 390,000 or so clones, about 89% seen once. This clone was recorded once.

The chain uses TRBV19 and TRBJ1-1, with TRBD1 matching 9 bases. The source is a woman in her twenties or thirties with COVID-19, enrolled during active disease. Sequenced: peripheral blood. This chain's CDR3 is CASSIWTGAMNTEAFF. The DNA for the CDR3 is TGTGCCAGTAGTATATGGACAGGGGCCATGAACACTGAAGCTTTCTTT.